The sequence of this T cell receptor beta chain was determined in a study of T cell responses to AZD1222 COVID-19 vaccine. The study, taken as a whole, reports: Donors skewed white British and female; clonal diversity was possibly underestimated.

TCRdb's copy holds only in-frame clones and misses some; the assay was immunoSEQ multiplex PCR. The sample contains 140,000 to 150,000 clones, more than 85% of which appear only once. As concerns this clone: Antigen: not known.

This CDR3 region has 16 residues. Germline CDR1 reads SGHRS; CDR2 reads YFSETQ. V gave up 3 bases and J gave up 5 bases; unmatched junction bases: 7. This chain joins TRBV5-1 and TRBJ1-4; 10 positions match TRBD1. The receptor's source is an adult who had recovered from COVID-19. The sequenced sample was peripheral blood, obtained after recovery from COVID-19. The CDR3 coding sequence is TGCGCCAGCAGCTCCCAGACAGGGGGCGGAAATGAAAAACTGTTTTTT. Protein product: CASSSQTGGGNEKLFF.